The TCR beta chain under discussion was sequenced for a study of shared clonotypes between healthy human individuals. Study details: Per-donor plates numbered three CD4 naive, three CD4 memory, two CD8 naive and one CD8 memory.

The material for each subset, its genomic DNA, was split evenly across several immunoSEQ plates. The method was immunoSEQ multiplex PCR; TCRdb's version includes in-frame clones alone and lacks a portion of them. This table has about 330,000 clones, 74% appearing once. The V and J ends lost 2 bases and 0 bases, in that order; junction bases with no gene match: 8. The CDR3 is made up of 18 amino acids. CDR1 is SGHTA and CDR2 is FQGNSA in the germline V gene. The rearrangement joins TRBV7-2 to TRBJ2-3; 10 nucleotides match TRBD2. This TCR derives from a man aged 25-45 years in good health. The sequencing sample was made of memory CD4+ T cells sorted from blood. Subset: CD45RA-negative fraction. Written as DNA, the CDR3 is TGTGCCAGCAGCTTATATGTACTAGCGGGACTTAGCACAGATACGCAGTATTTT. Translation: CASSLYVLAGLSTDTQYF.